This is a list of T cell receptor beta chains from one sample in a study of shared T cell receptors in the human thymus. The repertoire was sequenced with immunoSEQ multiplex PCR; TCRdb's copy has only in-frame clones and lacks some. Of hundreds of thousands of clones listed, around 82% are singletons. These data were likewise used in another study, on human thymus T cells.

The specimen sequenced was thymocytes. The receptors originated from a boy younger than two with a congenital heart defect. Each CDR3 is given with its conserved first and last residue. The D gene is left open where the match is weak. A row's size may be missing; if present it is once, few, many or a size class.

V gene,J gene,clone size,D gene,CDR3 DNA,CDR3 protein
TRBV10-1,TRBJ2-7,-,TRBD1,TGCGCCAGCAGTGGTAGGACAGGGGTGTACGAGCAGTACTTC,CASSGRTGVYEQYF
TRBV4-1,TRBJ2-2,-,TRBD2,TGCGCCAGCAGCCAAGAAGTGGACCCCGGACTAGCGGGAGGGGCCGGGGAGCTGTTTTTT,CASSQEVDPGLAGGAGELFF
TRBV4-2,TRBJ2-1,-,TRBD2,TGTGCCAGCAGCCAAGAGGGACTAGCGGGAGTCAATGAGCAGTTCTTC,CASSQEGLAGVNEQFF
TRBV4-3,TRBJ1-1,-,-,TGCGCCAGCAGCCAAGACCCCCCAGGGGTGATCACTGAAGCTTTCTTT,CASSQDPPGVITEAFF
TRBV11-2,TRBJ2-3,few,-,TGTGCCAGCAGTCGCAGGGTCTACACAGATACGCAGTATTTT,CASSRRVYTDTQYF
TRBV2,TRBJ1-2,-,-,TGTGCCAGCCCCAAAGGGGGACCGGATGGCTACACCTTC,CASPKGGPDGYTF
TRBV30,TRBJ1-5,-,-,TGTGCCTGGGGGGTAACAGGTGTTGGTCAGCCCCAGCATTTT,CAWGVTGVGQPQHF
TRBV6-5,TRBJ2-5,-,TRBD2,TGTGCCAGCGGGCCTAGCGGGACCGGGGGGGAGACCCAGTACTTC,CASGPSGTGGETQYF
TRBV12-5,TRBJ1-1,-,-,TGTGCTAGTGGTTTGCGGGTCACTGAAGCTTTCTTT,CASGLRVTEAFF
TRBV18,TRBJ1-2,-,-,TGTGCCAGCTCACCGGTCACGGACTATGGCTACACCTTC,CASSPVTDYGYTF
TRBV6-1,TRBJ1-4,-,TRBD1,TGTGCCAGCAGTCCCGACAGGGAAACTAATGAAAAACTGTTTTTT,CASSPDRETNEKLFF
TRBV23-1,TRBJ1-1,-,-,TGCGCCAGCAGTCAAAGGGAGACGGGGAACACTGAAGCTTTCTTT,CASSQRETGNTEAFF
TRBV30,TRBJ2-5,-,TRBD1,TGTGCCTGGAGTCTTCTAGGGGACAGCCAAGAGACCCAGTACTTC,CAWSLLGDSQETQYF
TRBV25-1,TRBJ1-2,-,-,TGTGCCAGCAGTGAGTTACAGGGAGATGGCTACACCTTC,CASSELQGDGYTF
TRBV4-3,TRBJ1-1,-,-,TGCGCCAGCAGCCAAGGGAGGACCAACACTGAAGCTTTCTTT,CASSQGRTNTEAFF
TRBV6-1,TRBJ2-7,-,TRBD2,TGTGCCAGCAGTGAACCGAGAGGACTAGCGGGAGTCCACGAGCAGTACTTC,CASSEPRGLAGVHEQYF
TRBV6-6,TRBJ1-4,-,TRBD1,TGTGCCAGCAGTGCACGACAGGGGCCTAATGAAAAACTGTTTTTT,CASSARQGPNEKLFF
TRBV5-6,TRBJ2-3,few,TRBD2,TGTGCCAGCAGCTTGGTCGCTAGCGGAACAGATACGCAGTATTTT,CASSLVASGTDTQYF
TRBV5-4,TRBJ2-1,-,-,TGTGCCAGCACTTATAGCGGAAGCTCCTACAATGAGCAGTTCTTC,CASTYSGSSYNEQFF
TRBV28,TRBJ2-6,-,TRBD1,TGTGCCAGCAGCCTACGGACAGGGGCGAGCTCTGGGGCCAACGTCCTGACTTTC,CASSLRTGASSGANVLTF
TRBV5-8,TRBJ2-7,-,TRBD2,TGTGCCAGCAGCTTTAACGAGCGGGAAGTTTGTTACGAGCAGTACTTC,CASSFNEREVCYEQYF
TRBV5-6,TRBJ2-2,-,TRBD1,TGTGCCAGCAGCCGACAGGGGTCGAACACCGGGGAGCTGTTTTTT,CASSRQGSNTGELFF
TRBV5-4,TRBJ2-7,-,-,TGTGCCAGCAGCCGACGGGGGGCATTCTACGAGCAGTACTTC,CASSRRGAFYEQYF
TRBV7-2,TRBJ2-2,-,TRBD1,TGTGCCAGCAGCTCGACAGGGGGAACGAACACCGGGGAGCTGTTTTTT,CASSSTGGTNTGELFF
TRBV5-6,TRBJ2-7,-,TRBD2,TGTGCCAGCAGCTTCACGGGAGGCCACTACGAGCAGTACTTC,CASSFTGGHYEQYF
TRBV5-1,TRBJ2-7,-,-,TGCGCCAGCAGGGTCAGGCTATCCTACGAGCAGTACTTC,CASRVRLSYEQYF
TRBV7-9,TRBJ2-1,-,TRBD2,TGTGCCAGCAGCTTAGTCGGGACTAGCGGGTACAATGAGCAGTTCTTC,CASSLVGTSGYNEQFF
TRBV29-1,TRBJ2-7,-,TRBD2,TGCAGCGTTGAAAGTCCAGCGGGAGCCATCTACGAGCAGTACTTC,CSVESPAGAIYEQYF
TRBV5-1,TRBJ2-3,-,-,TGCGCCAGCAGCCCAATCCCACGGGAGACTAGCACAGATACGCAGTATTTT,CASSPIPRETSTDTQYF
TRBV6-1,TRBJ2-7,-,-,TGTGCCAGCAGTCGTAGCGGCCTCTTTACCTACGAGCAGTACTTC,CASSRSGLFTYEQYF
TRBV5-1,TRBJ2-7,-,TRBD2,TGCGCCAGCAGCTCCGGGACAGCCGGGACTAGCGGCTCCTACGAGCAGTACTTC,CASSSGTAGTSGSYEQYF
TRBV14,TRBJ2-2,-,TRBD2,TGTGCCAGCAGCCACGTGATGGAAACTAGCGGGCCTACGAACACCGGGGAGCTGTTTTTT,CASSHVMETSGPTNTGELFF
TRBV2,TRBJ2-7,once,-,TGTGCCAGCAGTGCCGGGTCTTCCTACGAGCAGTACTTC,CASSAGSSYEQYF
TRBV7-9,TRBJ2-7,-,-,TGTGCCAGCAGCCTTAGCGAGAACGAGCAGTACTTC,CASSLSENEQYF
TRBV5-4,TRBJ2-3,-,-,TGTGCCAGCACCCACAGTTCGGGCACAGATACGCAGTATTTT,CASTHSSGTDTQYF
TRBV5-3,TRBJ2-6,-,TRBD2,TGTGCCAGAAGCCCCCGGGTAGCGGGGCCCTCTGGGGCCAACGTCCTGACTTTC,CARSPRVAGPSGANVLTF
TRBV11-2,TRBJ2-4,-,-,TGTGCCAGCAGCTCCTCCCGACATCTAGCCAAAAACATTCAGTACTTC,CASSSSRHLAKNIQYF
TRBV27,TRBJ2-7,-,TRBD2,TGTGCCAGCAGTTCGACTAGCGGTCCCTCCTACGAGCAGTACTTC,CASSSTSGPSYEQYF
TRBV14,TRBJ2-7,once,-,TGTGCCAGCAGCCAAGTCCGCCGGGGGAGCTCCTACGAGCAGTACTTC,CASSQVRRGSSYEQYF
TRBV27,TRBJ2-1,few,TRBD2,TGTGCCAGCAGTTGGGGACTAGCAGGAAATGAGCAGTTCTTC,CASSWGLAGNEQFF
TRBV7-9,TRBJ2-7,-,TRBD2,TGTGCCAGCAGCCTGACTAGCGGGGGCGTGTACTTC,CASSLTSGGVYF